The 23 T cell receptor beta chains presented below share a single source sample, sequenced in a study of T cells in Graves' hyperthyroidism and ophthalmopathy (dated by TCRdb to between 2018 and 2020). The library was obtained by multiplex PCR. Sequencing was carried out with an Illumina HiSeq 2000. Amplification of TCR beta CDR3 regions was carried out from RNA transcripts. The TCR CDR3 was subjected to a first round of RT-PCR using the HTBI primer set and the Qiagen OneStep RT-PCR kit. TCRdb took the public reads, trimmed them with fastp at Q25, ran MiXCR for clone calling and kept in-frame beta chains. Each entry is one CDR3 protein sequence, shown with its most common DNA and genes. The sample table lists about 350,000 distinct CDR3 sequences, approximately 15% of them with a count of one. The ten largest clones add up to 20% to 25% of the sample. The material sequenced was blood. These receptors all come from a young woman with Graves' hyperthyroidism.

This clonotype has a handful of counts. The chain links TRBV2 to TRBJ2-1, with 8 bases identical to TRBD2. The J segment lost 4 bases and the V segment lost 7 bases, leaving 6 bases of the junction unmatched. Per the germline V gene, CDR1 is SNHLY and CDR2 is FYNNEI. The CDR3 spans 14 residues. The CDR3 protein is CASIGLAGYNEQFF. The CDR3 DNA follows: TGTGCCAGCATTGGGTTAGCGGGGTACAATGAGCAGTTCTTC.

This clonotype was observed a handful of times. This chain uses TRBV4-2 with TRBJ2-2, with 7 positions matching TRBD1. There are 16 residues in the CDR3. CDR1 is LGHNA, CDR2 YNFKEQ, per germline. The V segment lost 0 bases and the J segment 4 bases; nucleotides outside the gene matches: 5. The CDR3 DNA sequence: TGTGCCAGCAGCCAAGAGGAGACAGGGTTCACCGGGGAGCTGTTTTTT. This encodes CASSQEETGFTGELFF.

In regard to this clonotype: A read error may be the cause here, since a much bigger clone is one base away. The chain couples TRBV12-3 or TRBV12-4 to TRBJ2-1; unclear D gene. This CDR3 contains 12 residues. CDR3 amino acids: CTSSLEGVQQFF. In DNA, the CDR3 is TGTACCAGCAGTTTGGAAGGAGTTCAGCAGTTCTTC.

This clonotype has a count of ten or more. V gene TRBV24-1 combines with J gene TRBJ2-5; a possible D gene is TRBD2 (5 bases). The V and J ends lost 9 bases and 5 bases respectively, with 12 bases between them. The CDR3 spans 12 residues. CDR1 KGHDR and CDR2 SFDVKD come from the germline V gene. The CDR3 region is CATLTGYETQYF. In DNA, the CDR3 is TGTGCCACCCTGACGGGGTACGAGACCCAGTACTTC.

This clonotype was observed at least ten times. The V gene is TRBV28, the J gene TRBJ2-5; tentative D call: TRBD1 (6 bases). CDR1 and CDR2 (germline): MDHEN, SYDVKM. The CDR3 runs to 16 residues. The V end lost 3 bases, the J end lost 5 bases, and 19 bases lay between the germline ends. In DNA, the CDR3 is TGTGCCAGCAGTTTGAGCGGCAGGGGTCCCGCGGAGACCCAGTACTTC. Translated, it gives CASSLSGRGPAETQYF.

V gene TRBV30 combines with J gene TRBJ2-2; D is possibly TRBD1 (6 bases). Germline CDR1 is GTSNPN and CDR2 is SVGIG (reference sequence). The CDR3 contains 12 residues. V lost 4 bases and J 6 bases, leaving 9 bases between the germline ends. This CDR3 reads CAWNRAPGELFF. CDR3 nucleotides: TGTGCCTGGAACAGGGCCCCCGGGGAGCTGTTTTTT.

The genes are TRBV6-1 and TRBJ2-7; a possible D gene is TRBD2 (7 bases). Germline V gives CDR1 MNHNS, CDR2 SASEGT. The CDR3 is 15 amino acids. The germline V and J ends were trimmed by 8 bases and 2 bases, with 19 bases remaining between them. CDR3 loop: CASRPIWEGAYEQYF. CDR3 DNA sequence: TGTGCCAGCCGCCCCATTTGGGAGGGGGCCTACGAGCAGTACTTC.

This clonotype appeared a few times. Here the CDR3 reads CAWSEQGSYEQYF. CDR3 DNA sequence: TGTGCCTGGAGCGAACAGGGTTCCTACGAGCAGTACTTC. This chain links TRBV30 with TRBJ2-7; weak D call: TRBD1 (6 bases). This CDR3 comprises 13 residues. Germline values: CDR1 GTSNPN, CDR2 SVGIG (reference sequence). Trimming stripped 3 bases from V and 1 base from J, with 10 bases between.

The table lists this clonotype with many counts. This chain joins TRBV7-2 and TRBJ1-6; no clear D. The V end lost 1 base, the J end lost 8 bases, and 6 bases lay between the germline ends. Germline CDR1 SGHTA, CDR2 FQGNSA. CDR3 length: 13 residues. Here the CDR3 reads CASSLGGHSPLHF. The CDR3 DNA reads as TGTGCCAGCAGCTTAGGAGGCCATTCACCCCTCCACTTT.

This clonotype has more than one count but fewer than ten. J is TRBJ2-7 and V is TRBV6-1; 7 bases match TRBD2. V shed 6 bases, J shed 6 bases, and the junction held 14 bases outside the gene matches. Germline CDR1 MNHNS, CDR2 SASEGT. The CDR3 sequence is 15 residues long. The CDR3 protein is CASSSFGGGPSEQYF. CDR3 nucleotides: TGTGCCAGCAGCTCGTTTGGGGGAGGGCCTTCCGAGCAGTACTTC.

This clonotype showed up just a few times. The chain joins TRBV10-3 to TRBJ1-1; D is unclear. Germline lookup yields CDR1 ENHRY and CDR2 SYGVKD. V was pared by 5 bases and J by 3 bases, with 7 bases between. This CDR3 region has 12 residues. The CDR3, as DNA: TGTGCCATCAGTCCAGCAGACACTGAAGCTTTCTTT. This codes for CAISPADTEAFF.

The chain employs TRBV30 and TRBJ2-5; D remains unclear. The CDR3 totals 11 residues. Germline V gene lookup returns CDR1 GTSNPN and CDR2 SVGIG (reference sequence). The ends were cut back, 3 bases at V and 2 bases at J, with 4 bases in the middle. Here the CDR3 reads CAWSGQETQYF. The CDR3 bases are TGTGCCTGGAGCGGGCAAGAGACCCAGTACTTC.

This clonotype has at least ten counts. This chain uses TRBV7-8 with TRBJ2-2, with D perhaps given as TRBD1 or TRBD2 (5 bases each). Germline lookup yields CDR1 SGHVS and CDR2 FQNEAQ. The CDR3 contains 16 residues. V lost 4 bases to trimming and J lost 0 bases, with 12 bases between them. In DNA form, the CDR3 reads TGTGCCAGCAGCTCCTTGGGACCCGCGAACACCGGGGAGCTGTTTTTT. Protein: CASSSLGPANTGELFF.

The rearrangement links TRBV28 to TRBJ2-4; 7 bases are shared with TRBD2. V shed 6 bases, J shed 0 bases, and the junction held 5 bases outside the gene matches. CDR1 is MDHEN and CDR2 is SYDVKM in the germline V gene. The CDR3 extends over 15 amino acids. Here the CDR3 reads CASRLAGLAKNIQYF. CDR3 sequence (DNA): TGTGCCAGCAGGTTAGCGGGTCTAGCCAAAAACATTCAGTACTTC.

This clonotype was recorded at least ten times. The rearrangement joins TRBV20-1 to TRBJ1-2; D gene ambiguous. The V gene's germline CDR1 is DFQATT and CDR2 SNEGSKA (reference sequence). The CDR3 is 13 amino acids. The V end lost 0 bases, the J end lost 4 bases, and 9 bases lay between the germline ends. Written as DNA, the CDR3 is TGCAGTGCTAGAGACTCAGGAACCTATGGCTACACCTTC. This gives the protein CSARDSGTYGYTF.

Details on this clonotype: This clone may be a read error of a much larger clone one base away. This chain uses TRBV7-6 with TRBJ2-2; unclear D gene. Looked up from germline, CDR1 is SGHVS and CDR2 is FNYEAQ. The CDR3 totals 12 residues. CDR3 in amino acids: CVSSLNGGELFF. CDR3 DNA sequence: TGTGTCAGCAGCTTAAACGGCGGGGAGCTGTTTTTT.

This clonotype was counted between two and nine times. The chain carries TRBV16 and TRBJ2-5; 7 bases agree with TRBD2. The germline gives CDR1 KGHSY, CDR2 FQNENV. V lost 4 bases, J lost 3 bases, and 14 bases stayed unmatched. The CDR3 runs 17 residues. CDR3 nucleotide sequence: TGTGCCAGCAGCCCCGGGCGAGGGCTAGCGGAGAAAGAGACCCAGTACTTC. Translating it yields CASSPGRGLAEKETQYF.

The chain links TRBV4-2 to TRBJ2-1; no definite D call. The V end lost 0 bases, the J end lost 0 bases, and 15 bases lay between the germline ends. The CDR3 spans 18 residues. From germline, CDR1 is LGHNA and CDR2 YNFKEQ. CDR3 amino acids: CASSQDVGTASSYNEQFF. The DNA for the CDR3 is TGTGCCAGCAGCCAAGACGTGGGAACCGCAAGCTCCTACAATGAGCAGTTCTTC.

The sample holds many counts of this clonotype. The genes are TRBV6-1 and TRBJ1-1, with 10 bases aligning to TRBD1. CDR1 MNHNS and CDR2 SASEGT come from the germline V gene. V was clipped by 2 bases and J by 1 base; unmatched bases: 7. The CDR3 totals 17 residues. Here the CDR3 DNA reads TGTGCCAGCAGTGAATATGACAGGGGGCCCACGAACACTGAAGCTTTCTTT. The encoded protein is CASSEYDRGPTNTEAFF.

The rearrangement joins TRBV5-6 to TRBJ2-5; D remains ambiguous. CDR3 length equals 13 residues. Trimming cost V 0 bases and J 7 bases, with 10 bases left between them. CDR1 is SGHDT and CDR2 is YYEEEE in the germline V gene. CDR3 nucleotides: TGTGCCAGCAGCTTGGCTCAGGCTTCGACCCAGTACTTC. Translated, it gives CASSLAQASTQYF.

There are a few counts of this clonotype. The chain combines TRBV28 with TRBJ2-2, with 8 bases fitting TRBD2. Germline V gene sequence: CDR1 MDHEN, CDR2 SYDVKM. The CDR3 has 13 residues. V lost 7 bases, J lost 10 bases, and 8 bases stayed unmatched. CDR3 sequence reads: CASNGLAVAELFF. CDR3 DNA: TGTGCCAGCAACGGACTAGCCGTAGCGGAGCTGTTTTTT.

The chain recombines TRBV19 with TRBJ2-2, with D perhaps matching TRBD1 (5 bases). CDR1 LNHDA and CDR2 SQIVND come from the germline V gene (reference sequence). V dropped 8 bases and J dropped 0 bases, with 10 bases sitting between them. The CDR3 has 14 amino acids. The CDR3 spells CASVDRSNTGELFF. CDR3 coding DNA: TGTGCCAGTGTAGACAGATCGAACACCGGGGAGCTGTTTTTT.

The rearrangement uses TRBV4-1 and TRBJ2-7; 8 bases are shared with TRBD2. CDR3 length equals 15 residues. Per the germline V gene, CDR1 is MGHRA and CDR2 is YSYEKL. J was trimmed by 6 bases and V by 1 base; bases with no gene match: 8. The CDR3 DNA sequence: TGCGCCAGCAGCCAAGCCGGGAGGGCCATCCCCGAGCAGTACTTC. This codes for CASSQAGRAIPEQYF.